This TCR beta chain was captured in a study of cytomegalovirus exposure and HLA in healthy donors (dated by TCRdb to about 2017). Concerning the study at large: An earlier analysis of more than 550 of the donors reported about 280 Gb of sequence data and about 120 million unique TCR beta sequences obtained from about 179 million T cells. The study aimed to test whether cataloging public T cell receptors could reveal signatures of past pathogen exposure. The later analysis used no new phenotypic data to find candidate immune exposures, relying instead on TCR beta sequences and their occurrence across donors. Every repertoire in the discovery cohort had been generated on one and the same sequencing platform. A later analysis re-analyzed previously published TCR beta repertoires from 660 or so donors and added high-resolution HLA genotyping to study TCR occurrence patterns. Of the 300 to 500 genotyped donors, 81% were placed in the genetic ancestry cluster associated with self-reported Caucasian donors. Donor age, sex, ethnicity and CMV serostatus were collected together with the repertoire data. In addition to the first cohort of 650 to 750 subjects, a separate validation cohort of 120 different subjects was used. To decide whether each TCR beta V gene segment behaved as functional or pseudogenic, an earlier analysis of approximately 600 of the donors relied on high-throughput TCR beta sequencing. Because of strong linkage in the cohort, roughly five DR-DQ haplotypes were treated as single units for association and clustering. The number of donors typed differed by locus, with about 629-640 for A, B, C, DRB1 and DQB1, roughly 550 for DQA1, 600 to 610 for DPA1, and some 440 for DPB1. On average, around 200,000 unique TCR beta nucleotide sequences were sequenced per donor among 350 to 400 genotyped donors of the cohort, with roughly 18% of those sequences being non-productive. The T cell repertoires of 666 subjects were profiled by immunosequencing and related to cytomegalovirus serostatus. HLA typing included class I and class II loci at four-digit resolution. To predict cytomegalovirus infection status, the study brought together high-throughput TCR immunosequencing, statistical association of individual TCRs with disease status, and machine learning. Approximately 310 gigabases of sequencing data and tens of millions of unique TCR sequences were included in an early release covering around 600 HLA-typed donors. A later genetic analysis took genome-wide SNP genotypes for about 55% of the roughly 700 donors and used that subset as a discovery cohort. Study-wide findings and limitations: A later genetic analysis reported fewer N-insertions in productive TCRs among donors in an Asian-associated ancestry cluster than the roughly 720-donor mean. Linkage disequilibrium might explain the correlated functional status among segregating V segments, but an unknown experimental factor could not be excluded. According to a later analysis, parvovirus B19, influenza, CMV and Epstein-Barr virus appeared linked to several top co-occurrence clusters. The study gave a list of 150 to 200 TCR beta chains associated with cytomegalovirus. At a false discovery rate of 0.05, a later analysis linked approximately 18,000 TCR beta sequences to specific HLA alleles. According to the authors, the approach could potentially be generalized to other disease states and immunological phenotypes. A cluster of highly shared sequence variants was judged likely to be a technical artifact of the sequencing pipeline. For the cohort, immune exposure information was limited to CMV serostatus. Fewer than 20 rarely observed V segments, including chromosome 9 orphons, were excluded from the earlier analysis of almost 600 of the donors because counts were too low. The cohort was sequenced for TCR beta chains only, and without alpha or paired-chain data the features that could be detected were limited. Because HLA typing was unavailable for some donors at each locus, only the typed subset was used in association tests. In a later analysis, the rate of TCR association differed among HLA loci, with DRB1 alleles having the most associated TCRs and HLA-C alleles having the fewest. A further reported finding was that TCR beta sequences accurately predicted the HLA-A and HLA-B alleles for most subjects in the first cohort. A few of the identified cytomegalovirus-associated TCR beta chains were confirmed in vitro to be specific for cytomegalovirus antigens. A later analysis found that most CMV-associated TCR beta chains appeared HLA-restricted, with HLA associations seemingly driven largely by CMV exposure. The 87-base-pair reads could not distinguish some IMGT-functional V segments, including TRBV6-2 and TRBV6-3, so those segments were excluded. When HLA alleles, especially DR and DQ, strongly co-occurred, attributing TCR associations to individual alleles was difficult. Most TCR sequences were observed very rarely across donors, whereas some public TCRs were present in many individuals. Cytomegalovirus status was reported to be diagnosed by the classifier with high specificity and sensitivity in both the original and validation cohorts. In a later analysis, HLA-associated TCR beta chains showed more clonal expansion and lower generation probabilities than non-associated chains that were equally common. The presence/absence analyses assumed that sequencing depth was roughly uniform across donors, and that assumption may not be true. Broadly in line with IMGT annotations, most TCR beta V segments showed up in productive rearrangements about 87% or about 30% of the time in an earlier analysis of several hundred of the donors. A later genetic analysis associated a missense DCLRE1C variant with V-gene and J-gene trimming of TCR beta chains, and an independent cohort replicated the association.

In total, 600 or so healthy bone marrow donors made up the cohort. Cohort members were all nominally healthy when sampled, although unrecorded immune exposures were likely present. The donor tested CMV seronegative and was one of the 352 seronegative cohort members. A peripheral blood sample was collected from each donor, and TCR beta sequencing was performed on peripheral blood mononuclear cells. Genomic DNA extraction from the blood cell samples was performed with the Qiagen DNeasy Blood Extraction Kit. A distance of 21 bases separates the germline ends of V and J, which lose 0 bases and 6 bases respectively. Based on the germline V gene, the CDR1 and CDR2 sequences are SGHTS and YDEGEE. The CDR3 runs 17 residues from the cysteine to the phenylalanine. The sequence is cut down to CDR3 DNA, 51 bases in frame from base 1. Comments on this clone: Its antigen has not been determined. No much larger clone is present one base from it, and per-base qualities are unavailable.

The library was obtained by the immunoSEQ multiplex PCR assay. The multiplex PCR relied on a mix of 60 forward primers for TCR Vbeta segments and 13 reverse primers for TCR Jbeta segments. The CDR3 region of rearranged TCR beta genes was amplified from genomic DNA with a multiplex PCR assay. Amplified TCR beta libraries were sequenced as 87-base-pair reads on the Illumina HiSeq System. Per the authors' processing: A later analysis counted some 74 million unique TCR beta chains across the 650 to 800 repertoires, and some 11 million of these chains were shared by at least two donors. Raw reads were error-corrected and collapsed into unique sequences with a nearest-neighbor algorithm that merged closely related sequences to remove PCR and sequencing errors. To assign V, D and J gene segments, CDR3 sequences were aligned to IMGT reference sequences. Each retained sequence needed at least a six-nucleotide match to both a V gene segment and a J gene segment. Rearrangements were called productive when the CDR3 lacked stop codons and stayed in frame with V and J; all others were non-productive. CDR3 was defined according to IMGT convention as the region running from the second conserved V-encoded cysteine to the conserved J-encoded phenylalanine. The earlier analysis of a few hundred of the donors excluded any sequence lacking an unambiguous match to a single V gene segment. An earlier analysis of over 450 of the donors classified V segments as functional when productive rearrangements were above 56.7% and as segregating when the standard deviation between donors was above 5%. A statistical classification framework was developed to diagnose cytomegalovirus status using the catalog of TCR beta chain sequences. In a later analysis, V and J genes were assigned by comparing TCR nucleotide sequences against IMGT/GENE-DB human TR gene sequences. The TCRdist pipeline was used in a later analysis to assign CDR3 sequences and most-parsimonious VDJ recombination scenarios. In a later analysis, each TCR beta chain was defined by its CDR3 amino acid sequence together with its V-gene family, and reads lacking a unique V-gene family were excluded. A later analysis removed several hundred highly shared, low-generation-probability nucleotide sequences to deal with suspected cross-contamination and a sequencing artifact. In a later analysis, a clonal expansion index for each public chain was calculated from normalized within-repertoire ranks of inferred template counts. Generation probabilities in a later analysis came from a VDJ recombination model fitted to out-of-frame rearrangements, and those results were checked against IGoR. Hypergeometric tests were used in a later analysis to score TCR-TCR, TCR-HLA and TCR-CMV co-occurrence, with a repertoire-size bias correction applied to the TCR pairs. A later analysis estimated false discovery rates by permuting HLA or CMV assignments 20 times. In a later analysis, co-occurring TCRs were grouped using DBSCAN, and TCRdist sequence similarity was added for clustering within HLA-allele-positive subsets. For co-occurrence clustering, repertoires with fewer than 30,000 or more than 120,000 public chains were excluded, along with five repertoires with anomalous nucleotide sharing. TCRdb stores this immuneACCESS table with in-frame sequences only. Part of the clones is absent; in the studies checked, under half of the shortfall reflects unresolved V genes, and no reason is known for the rest. The DNA gave D and trimming, while V, J and clone size come from that table. Counted in this sample were over 150,000 clones; roughly 80% of them appeared once. Roughly 3% of the sample is in the top ten clones.

The sequenced sample consisted of PBMCs. The chain is assembled from TRBV5-8 and TRBJ1-1, with a tentative D gene TRBD1 over 6 matching bases. This receptor was identified in a woman aged 25 to 39 in good health and CMV-seronegative. The encoded CDR3 is CASSLAGGGLLLPEAFF. The DNA is as follows: TGTGCCAGCAGCTTGGCGGGAGGGGGACTCCTACTACCTGAAGCTTTCTTT.